This T cell receptor (beta chain) was recovered during a study of molecular identifiers for immune sequencing clone quantification. Study-wide results and limits: Spiked Jurkat TCR RNA equivalent to one cell was reportedly detectable in roughly 1 million naive cells.

The bulk TCR libraries were made with methods described before and with listed TCR primers. TCRdb processed the PCR reads anew with MiXCR; each CDR3 protein has one entry. Here the sample spans about 640,000 distinct CDR3 sequences, just under 20% being singletons. There are many counts of this clonotype. Its antigen is unidentified. Trimming left V 6 bases short and J 3 bases short, with 15 bases between. This CDR3 is 14 amino acids long. CDR1 is SGHAT, CDR2 FQNNGV, per germline. The sequence was collected from a human donor in good health. Some libraries in this study had Jurkat cell RNA spiked in. This chain links TRBV11-2 with TRBJ2-7; D is ambiguous. The specimen sequenced was naive CD8+ T cells from blood, with Jurkat cell RNA spiked in. Specified subset: FACS-sorted CD8+CD4-CCR7+CD45RA+ naive T cells. CDR3 sequence: CASRHLARSYEQYF. In DNA, the CDR3 is TGTGCCAGCAGACACCTCGCTCGGAGCTACGAGCAGTACTTC.